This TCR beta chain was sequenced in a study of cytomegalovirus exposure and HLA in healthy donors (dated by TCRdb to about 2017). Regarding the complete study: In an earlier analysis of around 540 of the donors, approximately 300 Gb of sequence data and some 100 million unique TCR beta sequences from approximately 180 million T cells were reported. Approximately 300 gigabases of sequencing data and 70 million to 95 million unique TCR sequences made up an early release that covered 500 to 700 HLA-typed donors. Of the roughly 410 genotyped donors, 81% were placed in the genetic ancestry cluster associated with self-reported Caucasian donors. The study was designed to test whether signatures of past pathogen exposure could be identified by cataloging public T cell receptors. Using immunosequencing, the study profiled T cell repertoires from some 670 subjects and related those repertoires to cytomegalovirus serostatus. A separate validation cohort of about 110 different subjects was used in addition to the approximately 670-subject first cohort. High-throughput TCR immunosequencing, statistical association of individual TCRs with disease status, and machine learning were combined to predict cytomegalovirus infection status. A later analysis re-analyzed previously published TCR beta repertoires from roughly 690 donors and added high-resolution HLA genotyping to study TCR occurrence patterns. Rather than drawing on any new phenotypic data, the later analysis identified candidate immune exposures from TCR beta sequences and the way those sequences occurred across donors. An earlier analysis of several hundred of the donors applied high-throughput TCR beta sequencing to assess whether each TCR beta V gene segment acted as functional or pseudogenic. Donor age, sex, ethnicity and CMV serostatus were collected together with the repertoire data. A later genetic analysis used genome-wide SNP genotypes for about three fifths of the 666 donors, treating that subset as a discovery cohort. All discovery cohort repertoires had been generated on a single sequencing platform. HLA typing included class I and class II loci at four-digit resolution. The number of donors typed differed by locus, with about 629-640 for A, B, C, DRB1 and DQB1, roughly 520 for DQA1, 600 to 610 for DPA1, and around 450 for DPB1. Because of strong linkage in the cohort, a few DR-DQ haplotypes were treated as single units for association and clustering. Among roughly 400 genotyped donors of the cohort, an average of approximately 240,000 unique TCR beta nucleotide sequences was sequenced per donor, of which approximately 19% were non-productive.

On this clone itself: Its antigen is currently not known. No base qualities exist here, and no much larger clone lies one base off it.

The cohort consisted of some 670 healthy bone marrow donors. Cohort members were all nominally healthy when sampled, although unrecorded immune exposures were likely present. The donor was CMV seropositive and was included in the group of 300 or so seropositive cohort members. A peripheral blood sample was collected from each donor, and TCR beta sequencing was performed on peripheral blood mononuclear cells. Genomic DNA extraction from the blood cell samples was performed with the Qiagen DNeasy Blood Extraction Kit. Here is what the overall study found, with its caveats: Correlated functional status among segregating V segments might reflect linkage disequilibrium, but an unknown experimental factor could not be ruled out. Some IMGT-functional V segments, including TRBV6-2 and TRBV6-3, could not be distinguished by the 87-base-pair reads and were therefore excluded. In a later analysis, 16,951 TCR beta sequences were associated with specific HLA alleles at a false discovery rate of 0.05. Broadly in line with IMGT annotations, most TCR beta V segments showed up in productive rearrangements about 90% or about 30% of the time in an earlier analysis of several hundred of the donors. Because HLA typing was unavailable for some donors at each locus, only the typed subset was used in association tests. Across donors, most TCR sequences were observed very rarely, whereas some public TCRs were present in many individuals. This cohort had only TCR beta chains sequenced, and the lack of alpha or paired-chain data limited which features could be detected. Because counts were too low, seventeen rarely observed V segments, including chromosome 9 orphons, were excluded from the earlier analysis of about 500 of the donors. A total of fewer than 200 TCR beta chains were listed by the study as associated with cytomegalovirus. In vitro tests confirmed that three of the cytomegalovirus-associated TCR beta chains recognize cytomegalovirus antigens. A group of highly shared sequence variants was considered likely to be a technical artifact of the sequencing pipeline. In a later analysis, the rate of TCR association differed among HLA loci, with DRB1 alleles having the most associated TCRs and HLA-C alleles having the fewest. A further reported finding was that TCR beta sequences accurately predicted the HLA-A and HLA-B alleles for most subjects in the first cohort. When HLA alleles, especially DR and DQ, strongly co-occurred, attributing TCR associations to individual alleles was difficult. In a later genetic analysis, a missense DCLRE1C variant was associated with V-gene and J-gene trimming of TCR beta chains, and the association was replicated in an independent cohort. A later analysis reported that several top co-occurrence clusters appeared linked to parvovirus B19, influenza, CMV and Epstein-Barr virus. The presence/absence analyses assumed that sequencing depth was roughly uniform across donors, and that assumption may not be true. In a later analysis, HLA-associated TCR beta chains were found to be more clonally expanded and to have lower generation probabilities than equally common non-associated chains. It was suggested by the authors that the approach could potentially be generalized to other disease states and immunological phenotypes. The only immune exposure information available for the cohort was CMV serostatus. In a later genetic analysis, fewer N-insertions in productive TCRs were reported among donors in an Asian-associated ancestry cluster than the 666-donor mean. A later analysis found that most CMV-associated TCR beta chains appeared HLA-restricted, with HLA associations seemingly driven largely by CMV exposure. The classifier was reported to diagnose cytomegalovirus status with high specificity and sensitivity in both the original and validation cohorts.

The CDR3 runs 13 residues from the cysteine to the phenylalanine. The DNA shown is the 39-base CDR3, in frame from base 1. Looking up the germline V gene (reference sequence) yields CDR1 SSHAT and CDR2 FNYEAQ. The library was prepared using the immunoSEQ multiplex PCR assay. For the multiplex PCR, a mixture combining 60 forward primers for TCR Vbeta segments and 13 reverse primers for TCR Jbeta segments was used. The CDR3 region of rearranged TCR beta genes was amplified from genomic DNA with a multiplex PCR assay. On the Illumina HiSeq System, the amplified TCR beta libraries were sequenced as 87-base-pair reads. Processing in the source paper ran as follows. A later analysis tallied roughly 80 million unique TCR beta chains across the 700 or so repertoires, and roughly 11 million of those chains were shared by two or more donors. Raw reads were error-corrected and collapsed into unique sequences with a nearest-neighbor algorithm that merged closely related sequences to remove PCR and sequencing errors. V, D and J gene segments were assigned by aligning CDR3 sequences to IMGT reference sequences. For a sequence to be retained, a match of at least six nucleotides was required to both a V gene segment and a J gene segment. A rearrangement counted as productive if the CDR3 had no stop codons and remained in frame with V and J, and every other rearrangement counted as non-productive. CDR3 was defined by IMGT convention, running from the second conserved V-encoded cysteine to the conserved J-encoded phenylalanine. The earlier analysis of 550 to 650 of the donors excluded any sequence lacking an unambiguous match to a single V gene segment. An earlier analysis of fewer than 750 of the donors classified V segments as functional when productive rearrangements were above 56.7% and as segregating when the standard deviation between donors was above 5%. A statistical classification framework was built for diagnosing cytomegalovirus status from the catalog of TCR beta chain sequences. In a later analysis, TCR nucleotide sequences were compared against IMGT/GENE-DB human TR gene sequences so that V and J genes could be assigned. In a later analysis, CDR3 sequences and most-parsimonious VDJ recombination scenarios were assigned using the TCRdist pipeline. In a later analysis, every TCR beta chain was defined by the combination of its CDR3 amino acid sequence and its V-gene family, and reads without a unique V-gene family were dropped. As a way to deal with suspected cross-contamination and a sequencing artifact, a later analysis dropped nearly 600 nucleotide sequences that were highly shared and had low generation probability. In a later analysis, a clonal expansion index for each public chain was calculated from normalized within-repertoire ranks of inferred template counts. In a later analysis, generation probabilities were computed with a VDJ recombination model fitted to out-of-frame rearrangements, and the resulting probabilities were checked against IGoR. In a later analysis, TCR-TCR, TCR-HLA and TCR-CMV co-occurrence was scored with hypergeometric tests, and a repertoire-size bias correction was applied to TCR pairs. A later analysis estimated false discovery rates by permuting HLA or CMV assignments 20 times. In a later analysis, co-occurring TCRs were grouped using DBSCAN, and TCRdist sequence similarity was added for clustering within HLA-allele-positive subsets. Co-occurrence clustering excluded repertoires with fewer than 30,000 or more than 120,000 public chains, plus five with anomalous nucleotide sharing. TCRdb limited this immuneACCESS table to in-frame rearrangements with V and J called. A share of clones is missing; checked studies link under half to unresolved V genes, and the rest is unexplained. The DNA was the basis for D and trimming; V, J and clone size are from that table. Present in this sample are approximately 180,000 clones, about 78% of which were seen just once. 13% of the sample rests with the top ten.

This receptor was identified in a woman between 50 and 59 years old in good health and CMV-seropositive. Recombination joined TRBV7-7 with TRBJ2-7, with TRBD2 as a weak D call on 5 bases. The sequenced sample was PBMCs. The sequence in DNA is TGTGCTCTCCGGACTTGGCGGGTCTACGAGCAGTACTTC. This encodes CALRTWRVYEQYF.